The rows below give T cell receptor beta chains drawn from one sample of a study of blood T cell repertoires in COVID-19. The assay was immunoSEQ multiplex PCR, and TCRdb's table has in-frame clones only and misses some. This repertoire shows some 76,000 clones, approximately 78% found once; its top ten account for 18%. The sequenced material came from peripheral blood. The receptors come from a woman aged 55-75 years with acute or convalescent COVID-19. Each CDR3 is given without its conserved first and last residue. Each record gives: D gene, V gene, CDR3 protein. A D gene is named only where the DNA matches it firmly.

>TRBD1|TRBV6-1
ASSELGNRGKNIQY
>-|TRBV2
ASTKNTGFNEKLF
>-|TRBV29-1
SVGPSSGYTEAF
>-|TRBV12-3/TRBV12-4
ASRDTVEAF
>-|TRBV19
ASMFRGLSSSTDTQY
>TRBD1|TRBV7-2
ASSFGTGLQYEQY
>-|TRBV5-1
ASSFGTSGNTIY
>TRBD1|TRBV13
ASSLYRSPGQGATEAF
>TRBD1|TRBV5-4
ASSWGQGATLNTEAF
>TRBD1|TRBV6-5
ASRRTGAYGYT
>-|TRBV7-2
ASSQFRDRQPQH
>-|TRBV5-6
ASSFRVTEAF
>TRBD1|TRBV3-1/TRBV3-2
ASSPRDRAFFSGNTIY
>TRBD1|TRBV11-2
ASSMRQGFNEKLF